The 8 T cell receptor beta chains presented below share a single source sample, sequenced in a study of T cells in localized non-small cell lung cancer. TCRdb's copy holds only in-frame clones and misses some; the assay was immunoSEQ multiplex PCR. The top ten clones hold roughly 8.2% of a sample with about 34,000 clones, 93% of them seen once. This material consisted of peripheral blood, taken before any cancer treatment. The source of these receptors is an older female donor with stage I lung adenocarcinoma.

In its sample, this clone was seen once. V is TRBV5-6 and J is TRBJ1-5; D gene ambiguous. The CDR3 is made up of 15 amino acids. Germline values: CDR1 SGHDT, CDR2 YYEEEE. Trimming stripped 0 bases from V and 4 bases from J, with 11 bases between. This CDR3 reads CASSLDSGPNQPQHF. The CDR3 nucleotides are TGTGCCAGCAGCTTGGACAGCGGGCCAAATCAGCCCCAGCATTTT.

The DNA of the CDR3 is TGTGCCAGCAGTTATGGCAACTTGAACACTGAAGCTTTCTTT. Its translation: CASSYGNLNTEAFF. The chain is built from TRBV6-5 and TRBJ1-1, with D unresolved. The germline V and J ends were trimmed by 3 bases and 0 bases, with 8 bases remaining between them. Germline V CDR1 and CDR2: MNHEY, SVGAGI. The CDR3 contains 14 residues.

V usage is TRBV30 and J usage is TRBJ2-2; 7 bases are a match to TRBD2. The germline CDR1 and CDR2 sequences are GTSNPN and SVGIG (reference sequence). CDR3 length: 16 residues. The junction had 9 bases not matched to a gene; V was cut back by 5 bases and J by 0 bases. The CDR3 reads CAWGGKRDSNTGELFF. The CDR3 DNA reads TGTGCCTGGGGGGGGAAGCGGGATTCGAACACCGGGGAGCTGTTTTTT.

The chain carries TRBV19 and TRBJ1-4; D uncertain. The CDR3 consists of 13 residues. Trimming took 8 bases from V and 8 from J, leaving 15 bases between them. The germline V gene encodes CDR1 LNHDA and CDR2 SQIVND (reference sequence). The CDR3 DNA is TGTGCCAGTCGAACCGGAGGGTACGAAAAACTGTTTTTT. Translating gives CASRTGGYEKLFF.

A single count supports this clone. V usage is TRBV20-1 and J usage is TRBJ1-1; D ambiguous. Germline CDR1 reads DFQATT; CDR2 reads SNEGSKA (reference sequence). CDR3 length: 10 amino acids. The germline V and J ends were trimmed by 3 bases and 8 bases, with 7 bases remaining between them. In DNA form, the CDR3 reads TGCAGTGCTAGTCGTGCCGAAGCTTTCTTT. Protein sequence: CSASRAEAFF.

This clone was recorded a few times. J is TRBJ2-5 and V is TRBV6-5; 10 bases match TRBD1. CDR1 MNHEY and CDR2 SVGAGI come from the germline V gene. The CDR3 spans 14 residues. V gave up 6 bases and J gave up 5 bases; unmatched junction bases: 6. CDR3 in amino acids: CASRGQGTVETQYF. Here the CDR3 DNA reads TGTGCCAGCAGGGGACAGGGGACTGTGGAGACCCAGTACTTC.

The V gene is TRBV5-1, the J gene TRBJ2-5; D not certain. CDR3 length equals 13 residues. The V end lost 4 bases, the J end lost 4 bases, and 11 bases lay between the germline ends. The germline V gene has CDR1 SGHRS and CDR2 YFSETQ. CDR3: CASSTIPGETQYF. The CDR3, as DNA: TGCGCCAGCAGCACCATACCGGGAGAGACCCAGTACTTC.

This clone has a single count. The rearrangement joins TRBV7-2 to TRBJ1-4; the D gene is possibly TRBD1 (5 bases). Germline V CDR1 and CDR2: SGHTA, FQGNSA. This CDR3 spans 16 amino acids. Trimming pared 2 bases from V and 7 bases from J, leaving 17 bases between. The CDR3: CASSLSGAARGEKLFF. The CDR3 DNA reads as TGTGCCAGCAGCTTAAGCGGGGCAGCGAGGGGTGAAAAACTGTTTTTT.